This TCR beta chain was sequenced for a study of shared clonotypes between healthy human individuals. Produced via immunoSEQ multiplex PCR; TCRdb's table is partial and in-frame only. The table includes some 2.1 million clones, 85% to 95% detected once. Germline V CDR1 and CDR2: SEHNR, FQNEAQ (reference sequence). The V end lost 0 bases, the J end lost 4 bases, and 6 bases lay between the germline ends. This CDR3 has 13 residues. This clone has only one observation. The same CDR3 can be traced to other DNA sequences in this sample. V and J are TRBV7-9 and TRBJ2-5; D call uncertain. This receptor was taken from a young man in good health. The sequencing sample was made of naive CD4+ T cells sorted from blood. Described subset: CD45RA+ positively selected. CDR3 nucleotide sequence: TGTGCCAGCAGCTTAGCCGGGCGAGAGACCCAGTACTTC. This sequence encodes CASSLAGRETQYF.